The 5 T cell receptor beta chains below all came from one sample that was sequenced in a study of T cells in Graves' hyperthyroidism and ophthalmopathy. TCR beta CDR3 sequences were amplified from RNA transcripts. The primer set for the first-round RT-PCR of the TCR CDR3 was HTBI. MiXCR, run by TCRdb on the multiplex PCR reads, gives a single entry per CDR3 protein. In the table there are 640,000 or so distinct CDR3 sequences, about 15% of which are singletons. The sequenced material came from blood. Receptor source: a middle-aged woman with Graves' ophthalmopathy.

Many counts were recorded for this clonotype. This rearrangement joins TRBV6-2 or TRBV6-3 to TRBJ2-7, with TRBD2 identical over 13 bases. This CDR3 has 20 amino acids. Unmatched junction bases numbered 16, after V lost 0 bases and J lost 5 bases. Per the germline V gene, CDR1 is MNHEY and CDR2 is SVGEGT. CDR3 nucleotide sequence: TGTGCCAGCAGTTACTCCCGACAGGGACAGACTAGCGGGAGGTGGAACGAGCAGTACTTC. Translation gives CASSYSRQGQTSGRWNEQYF.

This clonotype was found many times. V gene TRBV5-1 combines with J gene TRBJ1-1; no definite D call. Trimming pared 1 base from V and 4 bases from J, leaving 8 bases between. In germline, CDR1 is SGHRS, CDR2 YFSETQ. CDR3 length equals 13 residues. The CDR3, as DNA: TGCGCCAGCAGCTTGACATACGGCACTGAAGCTTTCTTT. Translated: CASSLTYGTEAFF.

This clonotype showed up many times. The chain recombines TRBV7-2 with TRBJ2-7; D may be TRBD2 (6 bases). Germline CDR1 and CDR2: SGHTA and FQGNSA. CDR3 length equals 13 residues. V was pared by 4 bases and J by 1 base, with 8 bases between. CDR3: CASSWAGSYEQYF. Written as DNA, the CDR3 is TGTGCCAGCAGCTGGGCGGGATCCTACGAGCAGTACTTC. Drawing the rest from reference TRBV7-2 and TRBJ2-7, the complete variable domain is GAGVSQSPSNKVTEKGKDVELRCDPISGHTALYWYRQSLGQGLEFLIYFQGNSAPDKSGLPSDRFSAERTGGSVSTLTIQRTQQEDSAVYLCASSWAGSYEQYFGPGTRLTVT.

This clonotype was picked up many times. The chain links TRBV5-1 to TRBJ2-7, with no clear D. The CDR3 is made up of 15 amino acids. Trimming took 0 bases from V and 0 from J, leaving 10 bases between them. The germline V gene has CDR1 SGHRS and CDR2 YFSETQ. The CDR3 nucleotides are TGCGCCAGCAGCTTGGGACGTACTTACTCCTACGAGCAGTACTTC. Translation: CASSLGRTYSYEQYF.

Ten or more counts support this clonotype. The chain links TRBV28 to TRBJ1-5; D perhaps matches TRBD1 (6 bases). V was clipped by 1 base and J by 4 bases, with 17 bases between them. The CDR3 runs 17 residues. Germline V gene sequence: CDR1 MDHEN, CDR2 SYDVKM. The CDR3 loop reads CASSLYGRGHGNQPQHF. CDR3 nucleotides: TGTGCCAGCAGTTTATATGGACGGGGACACGGGAATCAGCCCCAGCATTTT.